This TCR beta chain was sequenced in a study of cytomegalovirus exposure and HLA in healthy donors (dated by TCRdb to about 2017). The study in broad terms: An earlier analysis of 587 of the donors reported 276 Gb of sequence data and 117 million unique TCR beta sequences obtained from about 179 million T cells. HLA typing included class I and class II loci at four-digit resolution. In addition to the first cohort of roughly 700 subjects, a separate validation cohort of 100 to 150 different subjects was used. About 280 gigabases of sequencing data and around 80 million unique TCR sequences made up an early release that covered fewer than 650 HLA-typed donors. An earlier analysis of 450 to 750 of the donors used high-throughput TCR beta sequencing to judge whether each TCR beta V gene segment behaved as functional or pseudogenic. Because of strong linkage in the cohort, a few DR-DQ haplotypes were treated as single units for association and clustering. Alongside the repertoire data, information on donor age, sex, ethnicity and CMV serostatus was compiled. To study patterns of TCR occurrence, a later analysis re-analyzed previously published TCR beta repertoires from 500 to 850 donors and added high-resolution HLA genotyping. A later genetic analysis took genome-wide SNP genotypes for about three fifths of the 666 donors and used that subset as a discovery cohort. Using immunosequencing, the study profiled T cell repertoires from about 650 subjects and related those repertoires to cytomegalovirus serostatus. The study combined high-throughput TCR immunosequencing, statistical association of individual TCRs with disease status, and machine learning to predict cytomegalovirus infection status. The study was designed to test whether signatures of past pathogen exposure could be identified by cataloging public T cell receptors. Typing coverage differed by locus: A, B, C, DRB1 and DQB1 were typed in roughly 629-640 donors, DQA1 in about 560, DPA1 in approximately 600, and DPB1 in roughly 450. Across 398 genotyped donors of the cohort, an average of about 240,000 unique TCR beta nucleotide sequences per donor were sequenced, and approximately 17% of those sequences were non-productive. Of the 350 to 450 genotyped donors, approximately 83% fell in the genetic ancestry cluster associated with self-reported Caucasian donors. The later analysis used no new phenotypic data to find candidate immune exposures, relying instead on TCR beta sequences and their occurrence across donors. All discovery cohort repertoires had been generated on a single sequencing platform. What the study reported, not specific to this receptor: A later analysis reported that several top co-occurrence clusters appeared linked to parvovirus B19, influenza, CMV and Epstein-Barr virus. In vitro tests confirmed that a few of the cytomegalovirus-associated TCR beta chains recognize cytomegalovirus antigens. HLA typing was unavailable for some donors at each locus, so association tests used only the typed subset. The cohort was sequenced for TCR beta chains only, and without alpha or paired-chain data the features that could be detected were limited. A further reported finding was that TCR beta sequences accurately predicted the HLA-A and HLA-B alleles for most subjects in the first cohort. Compared with the 666-donor mean, donors in an Asian-associated ancestry cluster had fewer N-insertions in productive TCRs, according to a later genetic analysis. According to a later analysis, TCR association rates differed among HLA loci, with DRB1 alleles showing the most associated TCRs and HLA-C alleles showing the fewest. In a later analysis, HLA-associated TCR beta chains showed more clonal expansion and lower generation probabilities than non-associated chains that were equally common. The classifier was reported to diagnose cytomegalovirus status with high specificity and sensitivity in both the original and validation cohorts. Most TCR sequences were observed very rarely across donors, whereas some public TCRs were present in many individuals. The presence/absence analyses assumed that sequencing depth was roughly uniform across donors, and that assumption may not be true. A later genetic analysis associated a missense DCLRE1C variant with V-gene and J-gene trimming of TCR beta chains, and an independent cohort replicated the association. When HLA alleles, especially DR and DQ, strongly co-occurred, TCR associations were difficult to assign to individual alleles. In an earlier analysis of around 600 of the donors, most TCR beta V segments appeared in productive rearrangements about 87% or about 30% of the time, broadly matching IMGT annotations. It was suggested by the authors that the approach could potentially be generalized to other disease states and immunological phenotypes. Because counts were too low, more than 15 rarely observed V segments, including chromosome 9 orphons, were left out of the earlier analysis of over 550 of the donors. Correlated functional status among segregating V segments might reflect linkage disequilibrium, but an unknown experimental factor could not be ruled out. Because the 87-base-pair reads could not distinguish some IMGT-functional V segments, including TRBV6-2 and TRBV6-3, those segments were excluded. The study listed around 160 TCR beta chains as associated with cytomegalovirus. Specific HLA alleles were associated with more than 15,000 TCR beta sequences at a false discovery rate of 0.05 in a later analysis. A later analysis found that most CMV-associated TCR beta chains appeared HLA-restricted, with HLA associations seemingly driven largely by CMV exposure. A cluster of highly shared sequence variants was judged likely to be a technical artifact of the sequencing pipeline. The only immune exposure information available for the cohort was CMV serostatus.

The CDR3 goes from the cysteine to the phenylalanine over 14 residues. Just CDR3 DNA is preserved here, 42 bases in frame from base 1. Per the germline V gene, SQVTM is the CDR1 and ANQGSEA is the CDR2. For this chain, trimming is 3 bases at the V end and 4 bases at the J end, and the number of junction bases without a gene match is 5. In the case of this clone: What this receptor recognizes is not known. No base qualities exist here, and no much larger clone lies one base off it.

The cohort consisted of fewer than 700 healthy bone marrow donors. At the time of sampling, all cohort members were nominally healthy, though unrecorded immune exposures were likely present. The donor tested CMV seropositive and was one of the 289 seropositive cohort members. Every donor gave a peripheral blood sample, and the peripheral blood mononuclear cells from that sample were used for TCR beta sequencing. The Qiagen DNeasy Blood Extraction Kit was used to extract genomic DNA from the blood cell samples. Libraries were prepared through the immunoSEQ multiplex PCR assay. A mixture of 60 forward primers for TCR Vbeta segments and 13 reverse primers for TCR Jbeta segments was used in the multiplex PCR. The CDR3 region of rearranged TCR beta genes was amplified from genomic DNA with a multiplex PCR assay. Amplified TCR beta libraries were sequenced as 87-base-pair reads on the Illumina HiSeq System. In the authors' own workflow: In a later analysis, tens of millions of unique TCR beta chains were counted across the approximately 640 repertoires, and roughly 10 million of these chains were shared by at least two donors. A nearest-neighbor algorithm error-corrected the raw reads and collapsed the reads into unique sequences, merging closely related sequences to remove PCR and sequencing errors. V, D and J gene segments were assigned by aligning CDR3 sequences to IMGT reference sequences. For a sequence to be retained, at least a six-nucleotide match to both a V gene segment and a J gene segment was required. A rearrangement counted as productive if the CDR3 had no stop codons and remained in frame with V and J, and every other rearrangement counted as non-productive. CDR3 was defined by IMGT convention, running from the second conserved V-encoded cysteine to the conserved J-encoded phenylalanine. Sequences without an unambiguous match to a single V gene segment were excluded from the earlier analysis of several hundred of the donors. In an earlier analysis of more than 500 of the donors, a V segment was called functional when productive rearrangements were above 56.7%, and segregating when the standard deviation between donors exceeded 5%. A statistical classification framework was developed to diagnose cytomegalovirus status using the catalog of TCR beta chain sequences. V and J gene assignment, in a later analysis, came from comparing TCR nucleotide sequences with IMGT/GENE-DB human TR gene sequences. A later analysis assigned CDR3 sequences and most-parsimonious VDJ recombination scenarios with the TCRdist pipeline. In a later analysis, every TCR beta chain was defined by the combination of its CDR3 amino acid sequence and its V-gene family, and reads without a unique V-gene family were dropped. As a way to deal with suspected cross-contamination and a sequencing artifact, a later analysis dropped under 600 nucleotide sequences that were highly shared and had low generation probability. For each public chain, a later analysis derived a clonal expansion index from normalized ranks of inferred template counts within each repertoire. A later analysis computed generation probabilities with a VDJ recombination model fitted to out-of-frame rearrangements, and checked the results against IGoR. A later analysis scored TCR-TCR, TCR-HLA and TCR-CMV co-occurrence with hypergeometric tests, applying a repertoire-size bias correction to TCR pairs. To estimate false discovery rates, a later analysis permuted the HLA or CMV assignments 20 times. A later analysis grouped co-occurring TCRs with DBSCAN, adding TCRdist sequence similarity when clustering within HLA-allele-positive subsets. Repertoires with fewer than 30,000 or more than 120,000 public chains, plus five repertoires with anomalous nucleotide sharing, were excluded from co-occurrence clustering. This immuneACCESS table, as held by TCRdb, lists in-frame sequences with V and J called but not all clones. Of the missing ones, under half trace to an unresolved V gene in checked studies; the others have no known cause. The V and J calls and clone size were taken over from that table, and D and trimming were inferred from the DNA. Present in this sample are 150,000 to 200,000 clones, around 80% of which were seen just once. Jointly, the top ten make up roughly 2.5% of the sample.

Specimen: PBMCs. The TCR comes from a woman between 25 and 40 years old in good health and CMV-seropositive. This receptor chain uses TRBV29-1 and TRBJ2-2, with 7 bases in between that match TRBD1. The CDR3 region reads CSVDSQGVTGELFF. The base sequence is TGCAGCGTTGATTCGCAGGGGGTCACCGGGGAGCTGTTTTTT.